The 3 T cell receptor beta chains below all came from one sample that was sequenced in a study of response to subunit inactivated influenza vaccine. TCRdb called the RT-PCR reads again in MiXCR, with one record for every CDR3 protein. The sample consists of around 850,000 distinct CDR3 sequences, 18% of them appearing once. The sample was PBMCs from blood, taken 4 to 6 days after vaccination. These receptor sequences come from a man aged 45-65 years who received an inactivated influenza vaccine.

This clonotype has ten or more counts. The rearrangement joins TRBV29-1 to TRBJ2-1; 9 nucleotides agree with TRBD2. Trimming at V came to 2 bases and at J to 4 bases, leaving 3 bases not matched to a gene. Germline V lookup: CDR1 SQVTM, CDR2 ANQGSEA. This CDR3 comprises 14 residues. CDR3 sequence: CSVEFSGGYNEQFF. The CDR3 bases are TGCAGCGTTGAATTTAGCGGGGGATACAATGAGCAGTTCTTC.

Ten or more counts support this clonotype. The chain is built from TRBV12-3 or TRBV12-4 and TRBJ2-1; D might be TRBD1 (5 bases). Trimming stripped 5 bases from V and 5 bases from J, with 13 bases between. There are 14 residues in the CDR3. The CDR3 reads CASSDSFSNNEQFF. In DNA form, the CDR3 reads TGTGCCAGCAGTGACAGTTTCAGCAACAATGAGCAGTTCTTC.

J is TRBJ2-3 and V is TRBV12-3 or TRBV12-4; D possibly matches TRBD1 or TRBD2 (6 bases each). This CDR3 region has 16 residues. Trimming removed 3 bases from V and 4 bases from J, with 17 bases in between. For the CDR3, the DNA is TGTGCCAGCAGTTTGGTGGGGGGCCATTTCCCAGATACGCAGTATTTT. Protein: CASSLVGGHFPDTQYF.